The rows below give T cell receptor beta chains drawn from one sample of a study of T cell responses to AZD1222 COVID-19 vaccine. The protocol was immunoSEQ multiplex PCR, while the TCRdb copy is restricted to in-frame clones and leaves out a portion. The sample contains some 150,000 clones, more than 75% of which appear only once. Sequencing was performed on peripheral blood, taken 28 days after the second AZD1222 dose. These receptors originate from an adult who received the AZD1222 COVID-19 vaccine. CDR3s include the opening cysteine and the closing phenylalanine or tryptophan. Fields, in order: clone size, V gene, D gene, J gene, CDR3 DNA, CDR3 protein. D genes are given only for firm matches. Rows give clone size only sometimes, using once, few, many, or a class for an expanded clone.

.	TRBV30	TRBD2	TRBJ2-4	TGTGCCTGGAGTGCGGGAGGAACAGTAGCCAAAAACATTCAGTACTTC	CAWSAGGTVAKNIQYF
.	TRBV6-5	.	TRBJ1-5	TGTGCCAGCAGGACCTTTATGACAGACAATCAGCCCCAGCATTTT	CASRTFMTDNQPQHF
.	TRBV19	.	TRBJ2-7	TGTGCCAGTAGTATTCTCTCAGGGACGGTGCACGAGCAGTACTTC	CASSILSGTVHEQYF
.	TRBV6-2/TRBV6-3	.	TRBJ1-5	TGTGCCAGCAGCCCGGACCCACCAAGAGGCAATCAGCCCCAGCATTTT	CASSPDPPRGNQPQHF
.	TRBV7-8	.	TRBJ2-5	TGTGCCAGCAGCTTGTTGGCACTAGGGGAGACCCAGTACTTC	CASSLLALGETQYF
once	TRBV7-2	.	TRBJ1-2	TGTGCCAGCAGCCAGGCCGGGTATGGCTACACCTTC	CASSQAGYGYTF
.	TRBV18	.	TRBJ2-1	TGTGCCAGCTCACCACCGGAGTCGGGAAGAGGTGAGCAGTTCTTC	CASSPPESGRGEQFF
.	TRBV3-1/TRBV3-2	.	TRBJ1-4	TGTGCCAGCAGCCCGGCAGGCGCAACTAATGAAAAACTGTTTTTT	CASSPAGATNEKLFF
.	TRBV30	TRBD1	TRBJ1-5	TGTGCCTGCAGGACAGGTTCGGGGCTTAGCAATCAGCCCCAGCATTTT	CACRTGSGLSNQPQHF
.	TRBV6-5	.	TRBJ1-6	TGTGCCAGCAGCAGGGTTTCTTATAATTCACCCCTCCACTTT	CASSRVSYNSPLHF
.	TRBV29-1	.	TRBJ2-1	TGCAGCCTGCGGGGACAGTACAATGAGCAGTTCTTC	CSLRGQYNEQFF
few	TRBV30	.	TRBJ1-1	TGTGCCTGGAGTGTATCAGGAGTGAACACTGAAGCTTTCTTT	CAWSVSGVNTEAFF
.	TRBV18	.	TRBJ1-2	TGTGCCAGCTCACAGACAGATGGGGCTTTTCAGGGCGGCTACACCTTC	CASSQTDGAFQGGYTF
.	TRBV29-1	.	TRBJ1-1	TGCAGCGTTGATAGGGCTGGGACTGAAGCTTTCTTT	CSVDRAGTEAFF
.	TRBV3-1/TRBV3-2	.	TRBJ2-7	TGTGCCAGCAGGGGGAGTTTGTCCTACGAGCAGTACTTC	CASRGSLSYEQYF
.	TRBV30	TRBD2	TRBJ2-2	TGTGCCTGGAGTGTACTAGCGGGAGGGGGCTTACTCTTCACCGGGGAGCTGTTTTTT	CAWSVLAGGGLLFTGELFF
.	TRBV7-2	.	TRBJ2-7	TGTGCCAGCAGCTTAATGTTAGGGCCTTACGAGCAGTACTTC	CASSLMLGPYEQYF
.	TRBV6-5	TRBD1	TRBJ2-7	TGTGCCAGCAGGCCCCGGGACAGGGGTTCCTACGAGCAGTACTTC	CASRPRDRGSYEQYF
.	TRBV5-6	.	TRBJ1-2	TGTGCCAGCAGCTTCCCGGACAACTATGGCTACACCTTC	CASSFPDNYGYTF
.	TRBV30	.	TRBJ1-1	TGTGCCTGGAGTGTACAGACTGAAGCTTTCTTT	CAWSVQTEAFF
.	TRBV11-2	.	TRBJ2-7	TGTGCCAGCAGCTTAGGCCTCGGGAGCTTATACGAGCAGTACTTC	CASSLGLGSLYEQYF
few	TRBV11-2	TRBD1	TRBJ1-3	TGTGCCAGCAGCTTAGGCGGGACAGGTGTTCGTAACACCATATATTTT	CASSLGGTGVRNTIYF
.	TRBV5-1	.	TRBJ1-4	TGCGCCAGCAGCTTGGGAGGTTCGGAACCGACCGCGGAAAAACTGTTTTTT	CASSLGGSEPTAEKLFF
.	TRBV20-1	.	TRBJ2-5	TGCAGTGCTAGACAAGAGACCCAGTACTTC	CSARQETQYF
few	TRBV7-3	.	TRBJ2-1	TGTGCCAGCAGCCCACGCGGACAAAACTACAATGAGCAGTTCTTC	CASSPRGQNYNEQFF
.	TRBV5-1	TRBD1	TRBJ2-2	TGCGCCAGCAGCCCGGGGACAGGGACTAACACCGGGGAGCTGTTTTTT	CASSPGTGTNTGELFF
.	TRBV4-2	TRBD1	TRBJ1-4	TGTGCCAGCAGCCTGGACAGGAAATCTGCAACTAATGAAAAACTGTTTTTT	CASSLDRKSATNEKLFF
once	TRBV30	TRBD1	TRBJ1-1	TGTGCCTGGAGTGTCAAAACAGGGGACATGAACACTGAAGCTTTCTTT	CAWSVKTGDMNTEAFF
.	TRBV10-3	.	TRBJ2-4	TGTGCCATCAGTGAGTCCGAGGGGATACCCAAAAACATTCAGTACTTC	CAISESEGIPKNIQYF
.	TRBV5-1	.	TRBJ1-6	TGCGCCAGCAGCTTGGCGGGGGATTCACCCCTCCACTTT	CASSLAGDSPLHF
.	TRBV3-1/TRBV3-2	.	TRBJ2-1	TGTGCCAGCAGGGGTAGGGGCGTTTATTACAATGAGCAGTTCTTC	CASRGRGVYYNEQFF
.	TRBV7-2	TRBD1	TRBJ1-1	TGTGCCAGCAGCTTAGATCCAGGGGGAAACACTGAAGCTTTCTTT	CASSLDPGGNTEAFF
.	TRBV19	.	TRBJ1-2	TGTGCCGGATCGGGGGGCGGATCCTATGGCTACACCTTC	CAGSGGGSYGYTF
.	TRBV28	.	TRBJ2-5	TGTGCCAGCAGTCGTCAGGCGGCCCAAGAGACCCAGTACTTC	CASSRQAAQETQYF
.	TRBV3-1/TRBV3-2	.	TRBJ1-2	TGTGCCAGCAGCCAAGATTCGGCAGGGAACTATGGCTACACCTTC	CASSQDSAGNYGYTF
.	TRBV7-9	TRBD1	TRBJ1-2	TGTGCCAGCAGTCCATTGGCGGGACAGTCCCTAGGCTACACCTTC	CASSPLAGQSLGYTF
.	TRBV27	.	TRBJ1-6	TGTGCCAGCAGTCCTCGAGGGGCCGATAATTCACCCCTCCACTTT	CASSPRGADNSPLHF
.	TRBV5-4	.	TRBJ1-2	TGTGCCAGCAGCTTGGCTACAGGGTCCTATGGCTACACCTTC	CASSLATGSYGYTF
.	TRBV10-3	.	TRBJ1-2	TGTGCCATCAGTGAGGGGGTAGCTAACTATGGCTACACCTTC	CAISEGVANYGYTF
.	TRBV19	TRBD2	TRBJ2-1	TGTGCCAGTAGTACTAGCGGGAGAAATGAGCAGTTCTTC	CASSTSGRNEQFF
once	TRBV2	TRBD1	TRBJ2-7	TGTGCCAGCAGGGGACAGGGTGGCGCCTACGAGCAGTACTTC	CASRGQGGAYEQYF
few	TRBV4-3	.	TRBJ2-6	TGCGCCAGCAGCCATCTGGGGGCCAACGTCCTGACTTTC	CASSHLGANVLTF
.	TRBV28	TRBD1	TRBJ2-2	TGTGCCAGCAGTTTCAACAGGGGCGGTACCGGGGAGCTGTTTTTT	CASSFNRGGTGELFF
.	TRBV10-3	TRBD2	TRBJ2-1	TGTGCCATCAGTGTCACTAGCGGGGCCGCCGGGAATGAGCAGTTCTTC	CAISVTSGAAGNEQFF
.	TRBV5-1	TRBD1	TRBJ1-1	TGCGCCAGCAGCTTGGTCGGGACAGGGAACACTGAAGCTTTCTTT	CASSLVGTGNTEAFF
.	TRBV5-1	.	TRBJ2-2	TGCGCCAGCAGCTTGGAGGCCCCAGTCCGGGCCGGGGAGCTGTTTTTT	CASSLEAPVRAGELFF
.	TRBV5-1	TRBD1	TRBJ1-1	TGCGCCAGCAGCTTTAACAGGGGTACTGAAGCTTTCTTT	CASSFNRGTEAFF
.	TRBV6-2/TRBV6-3	.	TRBJ2-7	TGTGCCAGCAGTTACCCTGGCTCGGGTTACGAGCAGTACTTC	CASSYPGSGYEQYF
.	TRBV4-2	.	TRBJ2-3	TGTGCCAGCAGCCCCCTAGGAGCTGGGGCCTACCCCACAGATACGCAGTATTTT	CASSPLGAGAYPTDTQYF
.	TRBV27	.	TRBJ1-1	TGTGCCAGCACCCTCGGGAACACTGAAGCTTTCTTT	CASTLGNTEAFF
.	TRBV7-2	TRBD1	TRBJ1-5	TGTGCCAGCAGCTTAGGGGGGACAGACAATCAGCCCCAGCATTTT	CASSLGGTDNQPQHF
.	TRBV5-1	.	TRBJ2-3	TGCGCCAGCAGCCTTGGGGCCAACTTCCGCACAGATACGCAGTATTTT	CASSLGANFRTDTQYF
once	TRBV28	.	TRBJ2-5	TGTGCCAGCAGTTTAAGTCCCGTGACCCAGTACTTC	CASSLSPVTQYF
.	TRBV2	TRBD2	TRBJ2-1	TGTGCCAGCAGTGCGGGACTAGAGCAGTTCTTC	CASSAGLEQFF
.	TRBV7-2	TRBD2	TRBJ2-1	TGTGCCAGCAGCTTCGGGACTAGCGGGACGGAGTTCTTC	CASSFGTSGTEFF
.	TRBV27	.	TRBJ1-2	TGTGCCAGCAGCCGCCAGATGACAGCTAGACATAAGTTTGGCTACACCTTC	CASSRQMTARHKFGYTF
.	TRBV2	.	TRBJ1-5	TGTGCCAGCAGTGGCATTTATAGCAATCAGCCCCAGCATTTT	CASSGIYSNQPQHF
.	TRBV11-3	.	TRBJ1-1	TGTGCCAGCAGTTCGGCGGGGAGCACTGAAGCTTTCTTT	CASSSAGSTEAFF
.	TRBV2	.	TRBJ2-1	TGTGCCAGCATAGCACTAAGCTCCTACAATGAGCAGTTCTTC	CASIALSSYNEQFF
.	TRBV6-1	.	TRBJ1-3	TGTGCCAGCAGTGACACTGGCGGGGGAAACACCATATATTTT	CASSDTGGGNTIYF